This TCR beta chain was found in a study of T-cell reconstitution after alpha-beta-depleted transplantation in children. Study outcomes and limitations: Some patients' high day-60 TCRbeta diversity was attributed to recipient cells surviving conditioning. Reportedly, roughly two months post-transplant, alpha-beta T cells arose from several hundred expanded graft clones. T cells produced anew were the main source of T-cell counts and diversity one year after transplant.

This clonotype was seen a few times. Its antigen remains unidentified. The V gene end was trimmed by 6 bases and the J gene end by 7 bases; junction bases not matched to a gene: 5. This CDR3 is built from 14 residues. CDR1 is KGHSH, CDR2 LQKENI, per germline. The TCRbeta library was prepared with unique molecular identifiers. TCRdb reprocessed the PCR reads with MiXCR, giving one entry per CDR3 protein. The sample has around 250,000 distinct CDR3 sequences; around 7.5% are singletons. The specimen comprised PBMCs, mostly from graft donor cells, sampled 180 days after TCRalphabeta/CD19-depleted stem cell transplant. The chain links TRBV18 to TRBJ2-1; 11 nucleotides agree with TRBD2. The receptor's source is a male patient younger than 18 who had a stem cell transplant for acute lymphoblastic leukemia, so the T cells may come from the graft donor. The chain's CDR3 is CASSTLAGENEQFF. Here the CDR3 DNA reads TGTGCCAGCTCCACACTAGCGGGGGAGAATGAGCAGTTCTTC.